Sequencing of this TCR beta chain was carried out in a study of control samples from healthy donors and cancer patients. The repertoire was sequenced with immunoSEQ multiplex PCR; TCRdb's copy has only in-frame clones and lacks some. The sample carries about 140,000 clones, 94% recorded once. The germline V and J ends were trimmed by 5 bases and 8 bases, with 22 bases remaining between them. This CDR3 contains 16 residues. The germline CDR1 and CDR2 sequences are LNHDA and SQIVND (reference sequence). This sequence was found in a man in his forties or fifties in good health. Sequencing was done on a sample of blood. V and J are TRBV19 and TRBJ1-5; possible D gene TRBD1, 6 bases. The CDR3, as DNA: TGTGCCAGTAGTCCTCTCATGGGGGCCCGCGGTGAGCCCCAGCATTTT. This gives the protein CASSPLMGARGEPQHF. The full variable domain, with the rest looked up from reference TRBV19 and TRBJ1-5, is DGGITQSPKYLFRKEGQNVTLSCEQNLNHDAMYWYRQDPGQGLRLIYYSQIVNDFQKGDIAEGYSVSREKKESFPLTVTSAQKNPTAFYLCASSPLMGARGEPQHFGDGTRLSIL.